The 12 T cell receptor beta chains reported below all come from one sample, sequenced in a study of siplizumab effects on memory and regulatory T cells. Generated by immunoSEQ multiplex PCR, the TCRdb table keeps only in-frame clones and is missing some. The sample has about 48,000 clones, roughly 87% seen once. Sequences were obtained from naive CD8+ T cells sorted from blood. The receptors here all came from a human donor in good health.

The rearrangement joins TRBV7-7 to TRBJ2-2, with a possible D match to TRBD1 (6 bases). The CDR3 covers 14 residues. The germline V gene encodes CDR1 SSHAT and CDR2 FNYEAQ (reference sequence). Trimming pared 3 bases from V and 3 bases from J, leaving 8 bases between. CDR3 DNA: TGTGCCAGCAGCTTGGACAGTTACACCGGGGAGCTGTTTTTT. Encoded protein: CASSLDSYTGELFF.

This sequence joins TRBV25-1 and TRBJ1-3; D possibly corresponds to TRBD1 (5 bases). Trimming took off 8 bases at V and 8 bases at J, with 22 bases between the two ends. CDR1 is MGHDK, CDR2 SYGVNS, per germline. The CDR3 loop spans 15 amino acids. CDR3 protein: CASVDWGKLEDTIYF. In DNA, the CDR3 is TGTGCCAGCGTTGACTGGGGGAAGCTGGAAGACACCATATATTTT.

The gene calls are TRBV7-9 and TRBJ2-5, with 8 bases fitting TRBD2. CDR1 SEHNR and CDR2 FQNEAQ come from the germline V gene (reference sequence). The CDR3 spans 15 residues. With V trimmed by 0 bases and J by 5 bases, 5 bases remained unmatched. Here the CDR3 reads CASSLAWTSMETQYF. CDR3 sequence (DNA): TGTGCCAGCAGCTTAGCGTGGACTAGCATGGAGACCCAGTACTTC.

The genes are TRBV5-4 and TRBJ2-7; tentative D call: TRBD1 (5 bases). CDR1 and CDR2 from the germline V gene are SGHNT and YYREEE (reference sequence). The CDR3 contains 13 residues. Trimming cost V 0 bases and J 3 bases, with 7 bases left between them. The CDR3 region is CASSLEGIYEQYF. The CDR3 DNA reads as TGTGCCAGCAGCTTGGAGGGGATCTACGAGCAGTACTTC.

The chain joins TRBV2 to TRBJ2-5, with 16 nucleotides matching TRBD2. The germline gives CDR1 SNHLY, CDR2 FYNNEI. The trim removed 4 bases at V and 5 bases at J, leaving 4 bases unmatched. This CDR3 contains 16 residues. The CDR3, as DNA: TGTGCCAGCAGTGTGGGGACTAGCGGGAGGGGGGAGACCCAGTACTTC. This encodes CASSVGTSGRGETQYF. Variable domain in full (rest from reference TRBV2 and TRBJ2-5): EPEVTQTPSHQVTQMGQEVILRCVPISNHLYFYWYRQILGQKVEFLVSFYNNEISEKSEIFDDQFSVERPDGSNFTLKIRSTKLEDSAMYFCASSVGTSGRGETQYFGPGTRLLVL.

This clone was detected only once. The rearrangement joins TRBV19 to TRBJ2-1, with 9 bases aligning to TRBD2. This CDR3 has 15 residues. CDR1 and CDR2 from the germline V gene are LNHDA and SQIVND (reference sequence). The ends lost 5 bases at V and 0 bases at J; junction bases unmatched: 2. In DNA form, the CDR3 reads TGTGCCAGTAGTTTTAGCGGGAGCTCCTACAATGAGCAGTTCTTC. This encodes CASSFSGSSYNEQFF.

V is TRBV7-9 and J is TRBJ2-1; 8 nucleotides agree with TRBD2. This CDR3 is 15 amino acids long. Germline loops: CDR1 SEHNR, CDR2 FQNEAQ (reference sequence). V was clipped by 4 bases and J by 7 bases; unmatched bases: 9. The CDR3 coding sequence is TGTGCCAGCAGCTCCCCAAGCGGGAGAAGGAATGAGCAGTTCTTC. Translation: CASSSPSGRRNEQFF.

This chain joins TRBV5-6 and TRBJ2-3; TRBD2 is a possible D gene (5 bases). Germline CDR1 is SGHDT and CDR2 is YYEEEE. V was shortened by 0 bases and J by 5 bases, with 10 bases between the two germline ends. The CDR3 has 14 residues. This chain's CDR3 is CASSLASRLDTQYF. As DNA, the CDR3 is TGTGCCAGCAGCTTGGCTAGCAGGTTAGATACGCAGTATTTT.

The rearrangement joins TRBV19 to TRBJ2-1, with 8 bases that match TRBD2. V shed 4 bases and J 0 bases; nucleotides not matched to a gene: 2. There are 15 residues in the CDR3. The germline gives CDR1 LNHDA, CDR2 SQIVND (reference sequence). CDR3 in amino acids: CASSTGGSSYNEQFF. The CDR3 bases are TGTGCCAGTAGTACGGGGGGGAGCTCCTACAATGAGCAGTTCTTC.

CDR3 protein: CASSALTSGVYNEQFF. The CDR3 nucleotides are TGTGCCAGCAGCGCACTGACTAGCGGGGTTTACAATGAGCAGTTCTTC. This chain uses TRBV7-9 with TRBJ2-1; 11 nucleotides agree with TRBD2. V shed 5 bases, J shed 4 bases, and the junction held 7 bases outside the gene matches. Germline CDR1 SEHNR, CDR2 FQNEAQ (reference sequence). The CDR3 covers 16 residues.

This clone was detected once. The DNA for the CDR3 is TGTGCCAGCAGCCAAGTCCGGAGTGCCTCCTACGAGCAGTACTTC. Amino acid sequence: CASSQVRSASYEQYF. The genes are TRBV14 and TRBJ2-7; D unclear. Trimming removed 1 base from V and 0 bases from J, with 10 bases in between. From germline, CDR1 is SGHDN and CDR2 FVKESK. The CDR3 is 15 residues long.

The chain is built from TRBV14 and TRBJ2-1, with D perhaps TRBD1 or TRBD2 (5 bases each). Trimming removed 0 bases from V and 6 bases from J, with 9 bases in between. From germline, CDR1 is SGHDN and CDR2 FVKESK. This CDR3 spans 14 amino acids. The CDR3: CASSQEGPFNEQFF. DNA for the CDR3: TGTGCCAGCAGCCAAGAGGGACCGTTCAATGAGCAGTTCTTC. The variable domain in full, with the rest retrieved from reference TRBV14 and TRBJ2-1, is EAGVTQFPSHSVIEKGQTVTLRCDPISGHDNLYWYRRVMGKEIKFLLHFVKESKQDESGMPNNRFLAERTGGTYSTLKVQPAELEDSGVYFCASSQEGPFNEQFFGPGTRLTVL.